This TCR beta chain was obtained from a study of Ad26.COV2.S vaccination and SARS-CoV-2 variants. Study details: Enrolled in COV1001, the donor was in the Ad26.COV2.S trial arm, which received the vaccine.

Germline CDR1 is SGDLS and CDR2 is YYNGEE. The CDR3 contains 15 residues. Unmatched junction bases numbered 8, after V lost 4 bases and J lost 3 bases. Libraries were prepared by immunoSEQ multiplex PCR; TCRdb keeps only in-frame clonotypes and omits some of them. The sample carries approximately 250,000 clones, 70% to 90% recorded once. Sample treatment: some 20 received Ad26.COV2.S at low or high dose, single or two shots; several received placebo; per-sample allocation not given. The samples were gathered on day 63 after the first injection of vaccine or placebo. It was an adult aged 18-55 years in Boston who was the donor.

Sequences were derived from peripheral blood, sampled in a trial of Ad26.COV2.S vaccine versus placebo. The source of this sequence is a person aged 18-65 years who received the Ad26.COV2.S COVID-19 vaccine or a placebo. The gene calls are TRBV9 and TRBJ2-7; 9 bases fit TRBD2. The CDR3 sequence: CASSPSGGPLYEQYF. The DNA for the CDR3 is TGTGCCAGCAGCCCGAGCGGGGGGCCTCTCTACGAGCAGTACTTC.